This TCR beta chain was recorded in a study of a mutant IDH1 vaccine in newly diagnosed glioma. About the study: Once 4-6 weeks had passed after radiotherapy alone, vaccination started, or it started with temozolomide cycles.

Sequenced by immunoSEQ multiplex PCR; TCRdb stores in-frame clones only, minus some. Here the sample spans fewer than 40,000 clones, roughly 90% being singletons. Germline V gene sequence: CDR1 MGHRA, CDR2 YSYEKL. CDR3 length: 16 amino acids. The ends lost 2 bases at V and 4 bases at J; junction bases unmatched: 7. As concerns this clone: Antigen specificity is unknown.

Time point noted: week 47, end of study. Topical imiquimod was applied with each vaccine dose, which held 300 ug of mutant IDH1 20-mer peptide. Donors harbored newly found WHO grade 3 or 4 IDH1-mutant, ATRX-lost astrocytomas. This receptor was obtained from a woman aged 40 to 50 with glioma. The chain combines TRBV4-1 with TRBJ2-2, with 7 bases matching TRBD1. Sequences were derived from PBMCs, sampled from a glioma patient whose treatment included an IDH1 peptide vaccine. The CDR3 DNA follows: TGCGCCAGCAGCCAATTTTACAGGGGCGCCACCGGGGAGCTGTTTTTT. Encoded protein: CASSQFYRGATGELFF.